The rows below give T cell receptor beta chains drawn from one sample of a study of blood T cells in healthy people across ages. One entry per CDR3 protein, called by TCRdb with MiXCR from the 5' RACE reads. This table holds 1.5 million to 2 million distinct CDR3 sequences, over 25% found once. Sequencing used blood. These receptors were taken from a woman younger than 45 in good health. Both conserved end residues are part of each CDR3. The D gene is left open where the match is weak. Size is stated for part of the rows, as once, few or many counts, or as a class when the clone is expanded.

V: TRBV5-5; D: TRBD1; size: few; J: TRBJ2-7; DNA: TGTGCCAGCAGCTCACGACCCCGGACAGGGGCTGGCTACGAGCAGTACTTC; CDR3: CASSSRPRTGAGYEQYF
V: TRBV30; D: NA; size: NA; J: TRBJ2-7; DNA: TGTGCCTCGGCAGGGGACAATTCGTACGAGCAGTACTTC; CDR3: CASAGDNSYEQYF
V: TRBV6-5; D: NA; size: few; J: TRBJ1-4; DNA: TGTGCCAGCAGTTACAATCGGGAAAAACTGTTTTTT; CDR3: CASSYNREKLFF
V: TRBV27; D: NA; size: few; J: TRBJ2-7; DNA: TGTGCCAGCAGTTTGGTCGGGAGTCGTCCTGCCTACGAGCAGTACTTC; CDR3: CASSLVGSRPAYEQYF
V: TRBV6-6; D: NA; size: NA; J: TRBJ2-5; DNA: TGTGCCAGCAGTAAGAGTCGCCAGGGGCAAGAGACCCAGTACTTC; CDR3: CASSKSRQGQETQYF
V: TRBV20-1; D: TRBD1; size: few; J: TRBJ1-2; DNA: TGCAGTGTCCCGGGACAGGGCCGTTTCTATGGCTACACCTTC; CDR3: CSVPGQGRFYGYTF
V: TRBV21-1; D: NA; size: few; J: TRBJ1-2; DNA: TGTGCCAGCAGCAACTGTACAGGGTCTGGCTATGGCTACACCTTC; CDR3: CASSNCTGSGYGYTF
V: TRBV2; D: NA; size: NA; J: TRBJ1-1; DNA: TGTGCCAGCAGTGTGGGACGTCTAACTGAAGCTTTCTTT; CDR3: CASSVGRLTEAFF
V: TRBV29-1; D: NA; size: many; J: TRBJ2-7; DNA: TGCAGCGGGAGGGACGGAATAACTTACGAGCAGTACTTC; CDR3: CSGRDGITYEQYF
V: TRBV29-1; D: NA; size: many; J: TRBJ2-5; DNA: TGCAGCGTTGCAGTGGGACAAGAGACCCAGTACTTC; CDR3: CSVAVGQETQYF
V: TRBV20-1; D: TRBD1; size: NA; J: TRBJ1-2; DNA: TGCAGTGCTAGATCAGGGGGCGACGGTGGCTACACCTTC; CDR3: CSARSGGDGGYTF
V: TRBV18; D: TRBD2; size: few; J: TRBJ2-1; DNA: TGTGCCAGCTCAGCCGGGACTAGCACTGAGCAGTTCTTC; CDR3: CASSAGTSTEQFF
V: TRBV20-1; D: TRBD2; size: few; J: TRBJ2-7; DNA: TGCAGTGCTAGAGAACTCTTCGGTAGCGGGACATTCTACGAGCAGTACTTC; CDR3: CSARELFGSGTFYEQYF
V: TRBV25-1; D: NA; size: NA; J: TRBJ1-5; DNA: TGTGCCAGGAGTGAAAGGTGGGGCTATCAGCCCCAGCATTTT; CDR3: CARSERWGYQPQHF
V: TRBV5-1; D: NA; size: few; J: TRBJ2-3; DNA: TGCGCCAGCAGTAGAGTTGAAAGCACAGATACGCAGTATTTT; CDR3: CASSRVESTDTQYF
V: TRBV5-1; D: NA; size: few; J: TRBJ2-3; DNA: TGCGCCAGCAGCTTGGTCAGGGAGGTGACAGATACGCAGTATTTT; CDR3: CASSLVREVTDTQYF
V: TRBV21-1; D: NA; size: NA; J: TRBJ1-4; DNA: TGTGCCAGCAGCAAACGGAGGGGGCCGAATAATGAAAAACTGTTTTTT; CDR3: CASSKRRGPNNEKLFF
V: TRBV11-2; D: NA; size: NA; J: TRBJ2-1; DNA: TGTGCCAGCAGTTCTAGGGGAGTTGTTTCCTACAATGAGCAGTTCTTC; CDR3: CASSSRGVVSYNEQFF
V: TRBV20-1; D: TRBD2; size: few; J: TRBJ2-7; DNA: TGCAGTGTTTCGACTAGCGCGGACTACGAGCAGTACTTC; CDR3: CSVSTSADYEQYF
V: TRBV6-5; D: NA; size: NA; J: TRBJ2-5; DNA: TGTGCCAGCAGTTTCAGACAGTTTCAAGAGACCCAGTACTTC; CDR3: CASSFRQFQETQYF
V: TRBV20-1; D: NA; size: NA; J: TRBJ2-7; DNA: TGCAGTGCTAAGGGGCCGAACTACGAGCAGTACTTC; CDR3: CSAKGPNYEQYF
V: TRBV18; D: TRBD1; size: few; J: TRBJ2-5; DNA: TGTGCCAGCTCACCAAACCTGGGACAGCAAGAGACCCAGTACTTC; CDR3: CASSPNLGQQETQYF
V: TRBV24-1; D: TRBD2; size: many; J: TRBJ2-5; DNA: TGTGCCACCAGTGAGGGGGGGGTCGGTGAGACCCAGTACTTC; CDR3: CATSEGGVGETQYF
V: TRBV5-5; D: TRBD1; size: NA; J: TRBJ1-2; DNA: TGTGCCAGCAGCTTGGATCTGCAGGGGGGGTACTATGGCTACACCTTC; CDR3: CASSLDLQGGYYGYTF
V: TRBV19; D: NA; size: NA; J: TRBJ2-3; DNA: TGTGCCAGTCAGTCGGCGGGACCTGGCACAGATACGCAGTATTTT; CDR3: CASQSAGPGTDTQYF
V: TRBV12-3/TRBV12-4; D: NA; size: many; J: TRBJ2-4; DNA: TGTGCCAGCACCCGCGAAGGAACCATTCAGTACTTC; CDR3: CASTREGTIQYF
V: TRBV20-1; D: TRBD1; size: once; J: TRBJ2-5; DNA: TGCAGTGTTACGGACAGGGGCCTTTCCTTCTCCTACAATGAGCAGTACTTC; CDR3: CSVTDRGLSFSYNEQYF
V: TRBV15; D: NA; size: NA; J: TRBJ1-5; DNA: TGTGCCACCAGCAGAACCGGGACAATCAATCAGCCCCAGCATTTT; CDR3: CATSRTGTINQPQHF
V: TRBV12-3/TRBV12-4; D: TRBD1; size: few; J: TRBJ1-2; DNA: TGTGCCAGCAGTCCCCTATCCTTACAGGGGAGTAGAAGGGGCTACACCTTC; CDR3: CASSPLSLQGSRRGYTF
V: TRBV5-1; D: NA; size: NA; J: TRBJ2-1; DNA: TGCGCCAGCAGCTCTGGACAGTTTCAGGATGAGCAGTTCTTC; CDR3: CASSSGQFQDEQFF
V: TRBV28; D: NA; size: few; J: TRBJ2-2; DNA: TGTGCCAGCAGTTTAGGGGGGCTGGAGCTGTTTTTT; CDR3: CASSLGGLELFF
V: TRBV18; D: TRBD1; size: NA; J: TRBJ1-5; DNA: TGTGCCAGCCCCGACAGGGGATTCGGCAATCAGCCCCAGCATTTT; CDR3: CASPDRGFGNQPQHF
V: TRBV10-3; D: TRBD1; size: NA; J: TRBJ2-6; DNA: TGTGCCATGAGCCTACGGGACAGCATGTCCTCTGGGGCCAACGTCCTGACTTTC; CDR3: CAMSLRDSMSSGANVLTF
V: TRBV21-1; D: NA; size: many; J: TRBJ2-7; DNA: TGTGCCAGCAGCAAAGTCCCAGGATTCTGGGAGCAGTACTTC; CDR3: CASSKVPGFWEQYF
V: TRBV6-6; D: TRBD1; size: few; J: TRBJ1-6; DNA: TGTGCCAGCAGTTACTCGAACGGACAGGGGGCTGAGCCCCTCCACTTT; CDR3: CASSYSNGQGAEPLHF
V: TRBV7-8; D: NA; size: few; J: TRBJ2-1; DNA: TGTGCCAGCAGCCCCGGATCGGGACTCCTATACAATGAGCAGTTCTTC; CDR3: CASSPGSGLLYNEQFF
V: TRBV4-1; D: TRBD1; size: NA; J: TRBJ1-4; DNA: TGCGCCAGCAGCCAAGACTCAGGGGGGGCGGGCGGTGAAAAACTGTTTTTT; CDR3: CASSQDSGGAGGEKLFF
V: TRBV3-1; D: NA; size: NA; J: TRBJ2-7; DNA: TGTGCCAGCAGCCTTTTTTCGGACGGAACCTACGAGCAGTACTTC; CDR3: CASSLFSDGTYEQYF
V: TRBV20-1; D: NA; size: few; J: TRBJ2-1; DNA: TGCAGTGCTAGAAAAGCCGGGACTCCTTCTGGTGAGCAGTTCTTC; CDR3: CSARKAGTPSGEQFF
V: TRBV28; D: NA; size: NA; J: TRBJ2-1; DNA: TGTGCCAGCATGGGTTTGGTGGGGGGCTCCTACAATGAGCAGTTCTTC; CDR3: CASMGLVGGSYNEQFF
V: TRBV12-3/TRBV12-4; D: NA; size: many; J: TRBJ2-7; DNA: TGTGCCAGCAGGTGGAACGGCGGGGTTTACGAGCAGTACTTC; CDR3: CASRWNGGVYEQYF
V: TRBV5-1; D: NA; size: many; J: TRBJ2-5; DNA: TGCGCCAGCAGCTTGGAGGGGAAGAAAGAGACCCAGTACTTC; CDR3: CASSLEGKKETQYF
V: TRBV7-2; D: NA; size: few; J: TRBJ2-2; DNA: TGTGCCAGCAGCCCCGGGACATCCTCCACCGGGGAGCTGTTTTTT; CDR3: CASSPGTSSTGELFF
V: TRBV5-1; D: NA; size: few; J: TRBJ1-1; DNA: TGCGCCAGCAGCCTTACTAAGGACACTGAAGCTTTCTTT; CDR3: CASSLTKDTEAFF
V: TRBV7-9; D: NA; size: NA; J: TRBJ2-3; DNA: TGTGCCAGCAGCGCGCGGGATTCTGTCGATACGCAGTATTTT; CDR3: CASSARDSVDTQYF
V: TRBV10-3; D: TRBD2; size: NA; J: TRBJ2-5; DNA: TGTGCCATCAGTGAGTCGTGGTCGGCTAGCGGGGGGGAAGAGACCCAGTACTTC; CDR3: CAISESWSASGGEETQYF
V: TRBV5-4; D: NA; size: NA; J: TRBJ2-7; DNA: TGTGCCAGCGGGGGTGGCGGAAACGAGCAGTACTTC; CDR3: CASGGGGNEQYF
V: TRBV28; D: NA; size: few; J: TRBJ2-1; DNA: TGTGCGGGCAGGGCCAACATCGGTGAGCAGTTCTTC; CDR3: CAGRANIGEQFF
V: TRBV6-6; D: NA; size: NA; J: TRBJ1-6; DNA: TGTGCCAGCAGTTACTCCCCAGCGCAACCCCTCCACTTT; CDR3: CASSYSPAQPLHF
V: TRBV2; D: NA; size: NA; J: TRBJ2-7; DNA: TGTGCCAGCAGTTACGGGACCTCATACGGGCAGTACTTC; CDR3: CASSYGTSYGQYF
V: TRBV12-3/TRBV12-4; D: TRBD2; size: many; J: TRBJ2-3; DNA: TGTGCCAGCAGCCCCGTTAGCGGGCAAGCTAGCACAGATACGCAGTATTTT; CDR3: CASSPVSGQASTDTQYF
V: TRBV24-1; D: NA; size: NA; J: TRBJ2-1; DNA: TGTGCCACCGCTCAGGGGAATGAGCAGTTCTTC; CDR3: CATAQGNEQFF
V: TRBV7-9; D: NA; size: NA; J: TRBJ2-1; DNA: TGTGCCAGCAGTAACGCACAGACTCTGGAGCAGTTCTTC; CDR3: CASSNAQTLEQFF